These 29 T cell receptor beta chains share one sample of origin, sequenced in a study of T cells in Graves' hyperthyroidism and ophthalmopathy. It was RNA transcripts that yielded the amplified TCR beta CDR3 regions. Using the HTBI primer set, a first-round RT-PCR was run on the TCR CDR3. TCRdb re-analysed the multiplex PCR reads in MiXCR, keeping a single row per CDR3 protein. The repertoire holds 480,000 or so distinct CDR3 sequences, around 43% seen once, with about two fifths in the top ten. The sample consisted of peripheral blood or thyroid tissue (not recorded which). All receptors come from an adult woman with Graves' disease, either hyperthyroidism or ophthalmopathy (not recorded which).

A note on this clonotype: This may be a read error: a much more frequent sequence differs by one nucleotide. V gene TRBV20-1 combines with J gene TRBJ1-5, with TRBD1 identical over 8 bases. Germline V lookup: CDR1 DFQATT, CDR2 SNEGSKA (reference sequence). The CDR3 contains 14 residues. With V trimmed by 0 bases and J by 6 bases, 4 bases remained unmatched. The CDR3 region has the DNA TGCAGTGCTAGAGAGCGCAGGGGGCGTCAGCCCCAGCATTTT. As protein: CSARERRGRQPQHF.

J is TRBJ1-6 and V is TRBV7-9; D gene unclear. Germline V lookup: CDR1 SEHNR, CDR2 FQNEAQ (reference sequence). V gave up 5 bases and J gave up 9 bases, with 5 bases separating them. The CDR3 has 11 amino acids. The CDR3 sequence: CASSPPSPLHF. The DNA of the CDR3 is TGTGCCAGCAGCCCCCCTTCACCCCTCCACTTT. Full variable domain (missing parts from reference TRBV7-9 and TRBJ1-6): DTGVSQNPRHKITKRGQNVTFRCDPISEHNRLYWYRQTLGQGPEFLTYFQNEAQLEKSRLLSDRFSAERPKGSFSTLEIQRTEQGDSAMYLCASSPPSPLHFGNGTRLTVT.

At least ten counts were recorded for this clonotype. This chain connects TRBV14 to TRBJ1-4; tentative D call: TRBD1 (5 bases). CDR3 length equals 15 residues. V was cut by 4 bases and J by 8 bases, with 17 bases left in between. In germline, CDR1 is SGHDN, CDR2 FVKESK. This CDR3 reads CASSRPGPLREKLFF. CDR3 coding DNA: TGTGCCAGCAGCCGACCGGGACCTCTACGAGAAAAACTGTTTTTT.

The sample holds many counts of this clonotype. The chain uses TRBV2 and TRBJ1-5, with TRBD1 as a possible D gene (5 bases). The V gene lost 1 base and the J gene lost 7 bases, with 8 bases spanning the gap. Looked up from germline, CDR1 is SNHLY and CDR2 is FYNNEI. This CDR3 has 13 residues. The DNA of the CDR3 is TGTGCCAGCAGTGAAGAGGGGTTGCAGCCCCAGCATTTT. Protein product: CASSEEGLQPQHF.

This chain joins TRBV5-1 and TRBJ1-2; D is ambiguous. Germline V gene lookup returns CDR1 SGHRS and CDR2 YFSETQ. Trimming removed 3 bases from V and 3 bases from J, with 12 bases in between. CDR3 size: 14 residues. CDR3 amino acids: CASSSVSPDYGYTF. The DNA of the CDR3 is TGCGCCAGCAGCTCCGTTAGCCCCGACTATGGCTACACCTTC.

To note about this clonotype: The junction and the germline gene differ at one end; a read error may be behind it. The chain carries TRBV4-3 and TRBJ2-7, with D possibly being TRBD2 (6 bases). Germline-derived CDR1 and CDR2 are LGHNA and YSLEER. The CDR3 is 15 amino acids. The CDR3 nucleotides read TGCGCCAACAGCCAAGCCCTCTACGGGAGACGCGAGCAGTACTTC. It is translated as CANSQALYGRREQYF.

This chain links TRBV28 with TRBJ1-6; TRBD1 matches at 8 bases. CDR3 length equals 14 residues. The V gene's germline CDR1 is MDHEN and CDR2 SYDVKM. The trim removed 10 bases at V and 8 bases at J, leaving 10 bases unmatched. The CDR3: CAITGQGSYSPLHF. For the CDR3, the DNA is TGTGCCATAACAGGACAGGGTAGTTATTCACCCCTCCACTTT.

This clonotype came up many times. The chain uses TRBV29-1 and TRBJ1-4; D remains ambiguous. Deletions cut 4 bases from V and 8 bases from J, with 11 bases between. The germline CDR1 and CDR2 sequences are SQVTM and ANQGSEA. The CDR3 sequence is 12 residues long. The CDR3: CSVGWAQEKLFF. In DNA, the CDR3 is TGCAGCGTTGGATGGGCCCAGGAAAAACTGTTTTTT.

The table lists this clonotype with many counts. The V gene is TRBV5-1, the J gene TRBJ2-7; 7 bases are a match to TRBD1. The V segment lost 2 bases and the J segment 1 base; nucleotides outside the gene matches: 3. Germline V lookup: CDR1 SGHRS, CDR2 YFSETQ. The length of the CDR3 is 14 residues. DNA for the CDR3: TGCGCCAGCAGCTTAGACAGGGTATCCTACGAGCAGTACTTC. Its protein is CASSLDRVSYEQYF.

This chain links TRBV2 with TRBJ1-4, with D possibly matching TRBD1 (5 bases). Germline V lookup: CDR1 SNHLY, CDR2 FYNNEI. CDR3 length: 17 residues. Trimming stripped 5 bases from V and 5 bases from J, with 21 bases between. CDR3 in DNA: TGTGCCAGCAGTTTATCCCGACAGAGCACAGGAAATGAAAAACTGTTTTTT. Translated: CASSLSRQSTGNEKLFF. Variable domain in full (rest from reference TRBV2 and TRBJ1-4): EPEVTQTPSHQVTQMGQEVILRCVPISNHLYFYWYRQILGQKVEFLVSFYNNEISEKSEIFDDQFSVERPDGSNFTLKIRSTKLEDSAMYFCASSLSRQSTGNEKLFFGSGTQLSVL.

On this clonotype: A read error may explain this, as a much larger clone is one base away. This chain joins TRBV19 and TRBJ2-7; 7 bases match TRBD1. V lost 11 bases, J lost 5 bases, and 15 bases stayed unmatched. The CDR3 sequence is 14 residues long. Per the germline V gene, CDR1 is LNHDA and CDR2 is SQIVND (reference sequence). The DNA for the CDR3 is TGTGCCGGTAAGTCCGGTGCAGGGGGTAACGAGCAGTACTTC. This sequence encodes CAGKSGAGGNEQYF.

The chain uses TRBV7-6 and TRBJ1-2; D remains unclear. The germline V gene encodes CDR1 SGHVS and CDR2 FNYEAQ. The CDR3 totals 13 residues. Trimming removed 6 bases from V and 3 bases from J, with 11 bases in between. CDR3 protein: CASSYTRDYGYTF. CDR3 nucleotides: TGTGCCAGCAGTTACACCCGAGACTATGGCTACACCTTC.

Remarks on this clonotype: A much larger clone lies one base from this, so it may be a read error. The J gene is TRBJ1-1, the V gene TRBV19; D unresolved. CDR3 length equals 15 residues. CDR1 and CDR2 (germline): LNHDA, SQIVND (reference sequence). CDR3 sequence: CASENAVGLNTVAFF. CDR3 nucleotides: TGTGCCAGCGAAAACGCGGTTGGGTTGAACACTGTAGCTTTCTTT.

The V and J genes are TRBV29-1 and TRBJ1-2, with D unclear. V was clipped by 3 bases and J by 8 bases, with 16 bases between them. CDR3 length: 13 amino acids. Germline V gene data show CDR1 as SQVTM and CDR2 as ANQGSEA. CDR3 amino acids: CSVEKIQFGGYTF. DNA for the CDR3: TGCAGCGTTGAGAAAATACAGTTCGGGGGCTACACCTTC.

V and J are TRBV20-1 and TRBJ2-7; D is uncertain. This CDR3 is 10 amino acids long. Germline CDR1 reads DFQATT; CDR2 reads SNEGSKA (reference sequence). The CDR3 DNA reads TGCAGGTCCAGAACCTACGAGCAGTACTTC. It is translated as CRSRTYEQYF.

This clonotype was seen repeatedly, ten times or more. The J gene is TRBJ1-3, the V gene TRBV10-3; D unclear. V lost 8 bases to trimming and J lost 2 bases, with 16 bases between them. CDR1 and CDR2 from the germline V gene are ENHRY and SYGVKD. The CDR3 consists of 15 residues. The DNA of the CDR3 is TGTGCCATCTCCGGTGGGCGAGCGGCTGGAAACACCATATATTTT. This gives the protein CAISGGRAAGNTIYF.

Remarks on this clonotype: Relative to the germline gene, one junction end is altered; a read error may explain this. V and J are TRBV6-1 and TRBJ2-5; D not resolved. This CDR3 comprises 15 residues. Germline CDR1 reads MNHNS; CDR2 reads SASEGT. The CDR3 here is CAISYNGVGQETQYF. As DNA, the CDR3 is TGTGCCATCAGTTATAACGGAGTAGGCCAAGAGACCCAGTACTTC.

This clonotype was observed at least ten times. The chain is built from TRBV20-1 and TRBJ2-5; 10 bases align to TRBD2. The CDR3 sequence is 15 residues long. V lost 6 bases to trimming and J lost 4 bases; unmatched junction nucleotides: 11. Germline V gene lookup returns CDR1 DFQATT and CDR2 SNEGSKA (reference sequence). The DNA of the CDR3 is TGCAGTGCAGAGGGGCTAGCGGGAGAGCGAGAGACCCAGTACTTC. This gives the protein CSAEGLAGERETQYF.

Ten or more counts support this clonotype. This chain connects TRBV6-1 to TRBJ2-5, with D possibly TRBD2 on 7 matching bases. The V end lost 4 bases, the J end lost 6 bases, and 12 bases lay between the germline ends. CDR1 is MNHNS, CDR2 SASEGT, per germline. The CDR3 loop spans 13 amino acids. The CDR3 nucleotides read TGTGCCAGCAGTGCAAAGCGGGACAAGACCCAGTACTTC. This codes for CASSAKRDKTQYF.

The chain couples TRBV15 to TRBJ2-3; 7 bases align to TRBD2. In germline, CDR1 is LNHNV, CDR2 YYDKDF (reference sequence). The V segment lost 3 bases and the J segment 0 bases; nucleotides outside the gene matches: 6. The CDR3 runs to 16 residues. CDR3: CATSSGAGSSTDTQYF. Written as DNA, the CDR3 is TGTGCCACCAGCAGTGGAGCGGGATCTAGCACAGATACGCAGTATTTT.

In its sample, this clonotype was seen a few times. CDR3 loop: CSVERDRRFF. CDR3 DNA sequence: TGCAGTGTCGAAAGGGACCGACGTTTCTTT. The J gene is TRBJ1-1, the V gene TRBV20-1, with TRBD1 as a possible D gene (5 bases). From germline, CDR1 is DFQATT and CDR2 SNEGSKA (reference sequence). The CDR3 spans 10 residues. V was pared by 7 bases and J by 13 bases, with 16 bases between.

This clonotype was seen ten or more times. The rearrangement links TRBV4-2 to TRBJ1-5; perhaps TRBD1 as D (5 bases). Deletions cut 0 bases from V and 5 bases from J, with 11 bases between. Germline CDR1 LGHNA, CDR2 YNFKEQ. The CDR3 spans 15 residues. CDR3 loop: CASSQDGAFDQPQHF. The CDR3, as DNA: TGTGCCAGCAGCCAAGATGGGGCTTTTGATCAGCCCCAGCATTTT.

This rearrangement joins TRBV7-9 to TRBJ1-4, with a possible D match to TRBD1 (5 bases). Germline assignment: CDR1 SEHNR and CDR2 FQNEAQ (reference sequence). V was shortened by 5 bases and J by 6 bases, with 16 bases between the two germline ends. The CDR3 runs 15 residues. CDR3: CASSHRGISDEKLFF. CDR3 nucleotide sequence: TGTGCCAGCAGCCACCGGGGGATTAGCGATGAAAAACTGTTTTTT.

This clonotype was detected many times. CDR3 region: CSARDLVGLYEQYF. The CDR3 DNA reads TGCAGTGCTAGAGATTTAGTGGGGCTCTACGAGCAGTACTTC. The rearrangement uses TRBV20-1 and TRBJ2-7; D is possibly TRBD1 (5 bases). CDR1 DFQATT and CDR2 SNEGSKA come from the germline V gene (reference sequence). The ends were cut back, 0 bases at V and 3 bases at J, with 12 bases in the middle. This CDR3 contains 14 residues.

The rearrangement uses TRBV28 and TRBJ2-2; 10 bases map to TRBD2. V trimming: 4 bases; J trimming: 4 bases; junction bases outside the gene matches: 3. Germline-derived CDR1 and CDR2 are MDHEN and SYDVKM. There are 15 residues in the CDR3. CDR3 sequence (DNA): TGTGCCAGCAGTTCACTAGCGGGGTTCACCGGGGAGCTGTTTTTT. This translates into CASSSLAGFTGELFF. Based on the CDR3 plus reference TRBV28 and TRBJ2-2, the full variable domain is DVKVTQSSRYLVKRTGEKVFLECVQDMDHENMFWYRQDPGLGLRLIYFSYDVKMKEKGDIPEGYSVSREKKERFSLILESASTNQTSMYLCASSSLAGFTGELFFGEGSRLTVL.

This chain uses TRBV2 with TRBJ2-6; D is unresolved. Trimming removed 8 bases from V and 4 bases from J, with 12 bases in between. The CDR3 has 14 amino acids. Germline loops: CDR1 SNHLY, CDR2 FYNNEI. The CDR3 nucleotides are TGTGCCAGCGCGTCGCAGTCGGGGGCCAACGTCCTGACTTTC. Its translation is CASASQSGANVLTF.

This clonotype was found many times. J is TRBJ1-5 and V is TRBV6-2 or TRBV6-3, with 8 bases aligning to TRBD1. In germline, CDR1 is MNHEY, CDR2 SVGEGT. The CDR3 is 16 amino acids. The V and J ends lost 2 bases and 2 bases, in that order; junction bases with no gene match: 5. This chain's CDR3 is CASSYRGQGGNQPQHF. The CDR3 DNA follows: TGTGCCAGCAGTTACAGAGGACAGGGAGGCAATCAGCCCCAGCATTTT.

This clonotype showed up many times. This chain's CDR3 is CASSLSGGNGYTF. As DNA, the CDR3 is TGTGCCAGCAGCTTATCAGGGGGCAATGGCTACACCTTC. The rearrangement links TRBV7-2 to TRBJ1-2, with 8 nucleotides matching TRBD1. The CDR3 loop spans 13 amino acids. The V gene's germline CDR1 is SGHTA and CDR2 FQGNSA. J lost 6 bases, V lost 2 bases, and 2 bases had no gene match.

This clonotype was seen repeatedly, ten times or more. This chain uses TRBV6-1 with TRBJ1-4; TRBD1 aligns across 8 bases. In germline, CDR1 is MNHNS, CDR2 SASEGT. This CDR3 spans 14 amino acids. The V and J ends lost 2 bases and 7 bases, in that order; junction bases with no gene match: 3. Here the CDR3 reads CASSEQGAREKLFF. The CDR3 bases are TGTGCCAGCAGTGAACAGGGGGCTCGTGAAAAACTGTTTTTT.